One and the same sample provided the 7 T cell receptor beta chains below, sequenced in a study of CD8 T cells in ankylosing spondylitis. TCRdb itself ran the 5' RACE reads through MiXCR, one entry per CDR3 protein. The sample holds about 240,000 distinct CDR3 sequences; under 30% are singletons and the top ten take over 0.55%. Sequenced: blood, either unsorted or a sorted T cell fraction (not recorded which). Receptor source: a male donor with ankylosing spondylitis or in good health (not recorded which).

This chain connects TRBV20-1 to TRBJ2-5; D may be TRBD1 (6 bases). CDR1 DFQATT and CDR2 SNEGSKA come from the germline V gene (reference sequence). V was trimmed by 4 bases and J by 5 bases, leaving 14 bases between them. CDR3 length equals 13 residues. The CDR3 sequence is CSANRPRGETQYF. DNA of the CDR3: TGCAGTGCTAACCGACCTAGGGGGGAGACCCAGTACTTC.

The table lists this clonotype with many counts. This chain uses TRBV12-3 or TRBV12-4 with TRBJ2-3; 7 positions agree with TRBD1. V dropped 5 bases and J dropped 6; count of bases not matched to a gene: 5. The CDR3 length is 13 residues. CDR3 sequence reads: CASSRQGSDTQYF. The CDR3 DNA follows: TGTGCCAGCAGTCGACAGGGATCGGATACGCAGTATTTT.

Many counts were recorded for this clonotype. The chain joins TRBV6-4 to TRBJ1-1; no definite D call. V lost 10 bases and J lost 4, with 22 bases in between. The CDR3 sequence is 15 residues long. CDR1 is MRHNA, CDR2 SNTAGT, per germline. CDR3: CATRTAMGLVTEAFF. The CDR3 DNA sequence: TGTGCCACACGGACGGCGATGGGCTTGGTCACTGAAGCTTTCTTT.

This clonotype was seen a handful of times. The chain carries TRBV20-1 and TRBJ1-1; D ambiguous. From germline, CDR1 is DFQATT and CDR2 SNEGSKA (reference sequence). The CDR3 length is 12 residues. V lost 3 bases to trimming and J lost 8 bases, with 13 bases between them. CDR3 in DNA: TGCAGTGCTAGTTCGGGGAGGTCGGAAGCTTTCTTT. Its translation: CSASSGRSEAFF.

This clonotype appeared many times. A read error may produce the germline difference seen at one junction end. The V gene is TRBV12-3 or TRBV12-4, the J gene TRBJ1-1; 12 bases agree with TRBD1. The length of the CDR3 is 16 residues. CDR3 in amino acids: CASNLGPGQGAPEAFF. The CDR3 nucleotides read TGTGCCAGCAATTTAGGACCGGGACAGGGGGCTCCTGAAGCTTTCTTT.

The chain couples TRBV20-1 to TRBJ2-3; 13 nucleotides line up with TRBD2. This CDR3 has 16 residues. The germline CDR1 and CDR2 sequences are DFQATT and SNEGSKA (reference sequence). Unmatched junction bases numbered 7, after V lost 4 bases and J lost 3 bases. The CDR3 nucleotides are TGCAGTGCTACCCCGGGACTAGCGGGGTCGACAGATACGCAGTATTTT. Its translation is CSATPGLAGSTDTQYF.

CDR3 residues: CASEKGGSNTGELFF. CDR3 nucleotide sequence: TGCGCCAGCGAGAAGGGCGGATCGAACACCGGGGAGCTGTTTTTT. This chain links TRBV5-1 with TRBJ2-2; D call uncertain. The germline V gene encodes CDR1 SGHRS and CDR2 YFSETQ. V dropped 7 bases and J dropped 0 bases, with 13 bases sitting between them. This CDR3 spans 15 amino acids. Based on the CDR3 plus reference TRBV5-1 and TRBJ2-2, the full variable domain is KAGVTQTPRYLIKTRGQQVTLSCSPISGHRSVSWYQQTPGQGLQFLFEYFSETQRNKGNFPGRFSGRQFSNSRSEMNVSTLELGDSALYLCASEKGGSNTGELFFGEGSRLTVL.